The 23 T cell receptor beta chains given below trace back to one sample, sequenced in a study of T cells after yellow fever vaccination (dated by TCRdb to between 2017 and 2020). Receptor amplification or capture employed 5' RACE. Instrument used: Illumina HiSeq 2500. The public reads were run again by TCRdb, first through fastp at Q25 and then through MiXCR, and only productive beta chains were kept. Rows are combined by CDR3 protein, so each entry shows the most common genes and DNA. The sample table shows under 300,000 distinct CDR3 sequences, and 10% to 15% are seen once. Approximately 0.49% of the sample comes from the top ten. The treatment or condition label of this sample denotes: live attenuated yellow fever vaccine strain. The source was CD4+ T cells sorted from PBMCs, collected 45 days after the yellow fever booster vaccination. These receptors were taken from a man younger than 40 who received the YFV17D yellow fever vaccine.

The chain recombines TRBV29-1 with TRBJ2-3; no firm D call. Germline V lookup: CDR1 SQVTM, CDR2 ANQGSEA. V lost 6 bases to trimming and J lost 2 bases, with 15 bases between them. There are 14 residues in the CDR3. The CDR3 region has the DNA TGCAGCGTCGGGCCTCTTCTTAACACAGATACGCAGTATTTT. This sequence encodes CSVGPLLNTDTQYF.

This clonotype turned up a few times. The chain has TRBV24-1 and TRBJ2-1; TRBD2 matches 9 bases. V shed 9 bases, J shed 7 bases, and the junction held 9 bases outside the gene matches. Germline loops: CDR1 KGHDR, CDR2 SFDVKD. This CDR3 region has 14 residues. DNA for the CDR3: TGTGCCACCGGAAGTAGCGGGAGCGTGAATGAGCAGTTCTTC. This encodes CATGSSGSVNEQFF.

This clonotype was detected only a few times. The CDR3 coding sequence is TGTGCCAGCAGCTTAAAGACTAGCGGGAGTGAGACCCAGTACTTC. Protein sequence: CASSLKTSGSETQYF. The chain couples TRBV9 to TRBJ2-5; 12 bases are a match to TRBD2. The junction had 6 bases not matched to a gene; V was cut back by 4 bases and J by 5 bases. The CDR3 runs to 15 residues. Germline values: CDR1 SGDLS, CDR2 YYNGEE.

This clonotype was detected a few times. V is TRBV20-1 and J is TRBJ2-7; TRBD1 is a possible D gene (5 bases). The V end was cut by 5 bases, the J end by 0 bases, with 11 bases between. The CDR3 has 13 amino acids. CDR1 and CDR2 (germline): DFQATT, SNEGSKA (reference sequence). CDR3 sequence: CSAFDSLSYEQYF. CDR3 coding DNA: TGCAGTGCTTTTGACAGTCTCTCCTACGAGCAGTACTTC.

This clonotype was observed a few times. V is TRBV5-1 and J is TRBJ2-3; perhaps TRBD2 as D (5 bases). This CDR3 is 14 amino acids long. Trimming cost V 0 bases and J 5 bases, with 10 bases left between them. CDR1 is SGHRS, CDR2 YFSETQ, per germline. The CDR3 DNA reads as TGCGCCAGCAGCTTGGGGGGAGTGGTAGATACGCAGTATTTT. Its protein is CASSLGGVVDTQYF.

This chain connects TRBV2 to TRBJ2-7; TRBD1 might be the D (5 bases). Per germline, CDR1 SNHLY and CDR2 FYNNEI. The V end was cut by 4 bases, the J end by 4 bases, with 14 bases between. The CDR3 spans 14 residues. The CDR3 protein is CASSGGSGLYEQYF. CDR3 bases: TGTGCCAGCAGTGGTGGGTCAGGGCTGTACGAGCAGTACTTC.

This chain links TRBV24-1 with TRBJ1-2; D not resolved. Looked up from germline, CDR1 is KGHDR and CDR2 is SFDVKD. The CDR3 extends over 14 amino acids. Trimming shortened V by 2 bases and J by 4 bases, and 10 bases separated the two germline ends. The CDR3 loop reads CATSDSGFGYGYTF. The CDR3 region has the DNA TGTGCCACCAGTGATTCCGGGTTTGGCTATGGCTACACCTTC.

This clonotype was observed at least ten times. V gene TRBV7-2 combines with J gene TRBJ2-7; D might be TRBD2 (6 bases). Germline-derived CDR1 and CDR2 are SGHTA and FQGNSA. Trimming took 3 bases from V and 1 from J, leaving 7 bases between them. This CDR3 is 13 amino acids long. CDR3 sequence (DNA): TGTGCCAGCAGCTTTCGGGAGTCCTACGAGCAGTACTTC. Its protein product is CASSFRESYEQYF. Based on the CDR3 plus reference TRBV7-2 and TRBJ2-7, the full variable domain is GAGVSQSPSNKVTEKGKDVELRCDPISGHTALYWYRQSLGQGLEFLIYFQGNSAPDKSGLPSDRFSAERTGGSVSTLTIQRTQQEDSAVYLCASSFRESYEQYFGPGTRLTVT.

J is TRBJ2-5 and V is TRBV3-1; 7 nucleotides agree with TRBD1. The CDR3 spans 14 residues. Germline-derived CDR1 and CDR2 are LGHDT and YNNKEL (reference sequence). V was pared by 1 base and J by 5 bases, with 4 bases of the junction left unmatched. CDR3 in amino acids: CASSQAGGGETQYF. In nucleotides, the CDR3 is TGTGCCAGCAGCCAAGCAGGGGGTGGGGAGACCCAGTACTTC.

There are a few counts of this clonotype. The V call is TRBV10-3, the J call TRBJ2-5; D remains ambiguous. V lost 3 bases and J 9 bases, leaving 11 bases between the germline ends. In germline, CDR1 is ENHRY, CDR2 SYGVKD. CDR3 length: 12 residues. The DNA for the CDR3 is TGTGCCATCAGTGAAACAGAAGATTCCCAGTACTTC. Translated: CAISETEDSQYF.

This chain uses TRBV7-2 with TRBJ2-1; TRBD2 matches at 11 bases. J was trimmed by 7 bases and V by 5 bases; bases with no gene match: 13. The germline CDR1 and CDR2 sequences are SGHTA and FQGNSA. This CDR3 is 17 amino acids long. The CDR3 sequence: CASSLSLAGGVGNEQFF. As DNA, the CDR3 is TGTGCCAGCAGCCTTTCTCTAGCGGGAGGTGTTGGAAATGAGCAGTTCTTC.

This clonotype has a handful of counts. DNA of the CDR3: TGCAGTGCTAAGAGGGACAATGAGCAGTTCTTC. This codes for CSAKRDNEQFF. The genes are TRBV20-1 and TRBJ2-1, with a possible D match to TRBD2 (5 bases). Germline CDR1 DFQATT, CDR2 SNEGSKA (reference sequence). Trimming shortened V by 4 bases and J by 5 bases, and 6 bases separated the two germline ends. The CDR3 spans 11 residues.

This chain links TRBV5-4 with TRBJ2-2; D is ambiguous. The CDR3 has 13 amino acids. With 5 bases removed from V and 5 bases from J, the gap between germline ends came to 10 bases. Germline V gene data show CDR1 as SGHNT and CDR2 as YYREEE (reference sequence). CDR3 loop: CASSKAVTGELFF. The DNA of the CDR3 is TGTGCCAGCAGTAAGGCGGTAACCGGGGAGCTGTTTTTT.

The chain recombines TRBV7-2 with TRBJ2-2; 10 bases map to TRBD2. J was trimmed by 5 bases and V by 7 bases; bases with no gene match: 13. Germline V CDR1 and CDR2: SGHTA, FQGNSA. The CDR3 is 17 residues long. The CDR3 nucleotides read TGTGCCAGCACCACCAGCCTAGCGGGAGTCTTTACCGGGGAGCTGTTTTTT. Protein product: CASTTSLAGVFTGELFF.

This clonotype was detected only a few times. This chain links TRBV5-6 with TRBJ2-1; a weak D match, TRBD1 (5 bases). From germline, CDR1 is SGHDT and CDR2 YYEEEE. Trimming pared 0 bases from V and 0 bases from J, leaving 10 bases between. The CDR3 has 16 amino acids. CDR3 in DNA: TGTGCCAGCAGCTTGGGACAGACAAGCTCCTACAATGAGCAGTTCTTC. This gives the protein CASSLGQTSSYNEQFF.

This clonotype was counted only a few times. The J gene is TRBJ1-1, the V gene TRBV20-1, with D unresolved. CDR1 is DFQATT, CDR2 SNEGSKA, per germline (reference sequence). The V gene lost 0 bases and the J gene lost 1 base, with 6 bases spanning the gap. The CDR3 is 13 amino acids. In nucleotides, the CDR3 is TGCAGTGCTAGAGATAAGGGGAACACTGAAGCTTTCTTT. Translation gives CSARDKGNTEAFF.

The chain couples TRBV12-3 or TRBV12-4 to TRBJ2-5; D possibly corresponds to TRBD2 (5 bases). CDR3 length: 14 amino acids. The V end was cut by 5 bases, the J end by 2 bases, with 12 bases between. CDR3 DNA: TGTGCCAGCAGTCTCCGGAGGCCGCAAGAGACCCAGTACTTC. Amino acid sequence: CASSLRRPQETQYF.

This chain connects TRBV6-5 to TRBJ2-7; possibly TRBD1 or TRBD2 for D (6 bases each). The CDR3 runs to 15 residues. The V gene's germline CDR1 is MNHEY and CDR2 SVGAGI. The V end was cut by 0 bases, the J end by 3 bases, with 12 bases between. In DNA form, the CDR3 reads TGTGCCAGCAGTTACTCCACTAGGGGGGACTACGAGCAGTACTTC. Translated, it gives CASSYSTRGDYEQYF.

In its sample, this clonotype was seen a few times. The chain employs TRBV20-1 and TRBJ2-3; the match to TRBD1 covers 7 bases. CDR1 is DFQATT, CDR2 SNEGSKA, per germline (reference sequence). This CDR3 spans 14 amino acids. V trimming: 6 bases; J trimming: 7 bases; junction bases outside the gene matches: 13. In DNA form, the CDR3 reads TGCAGTGCCCTGCGACAGGGCCCCCGATATACGCAGTATTTT. As protein: CSALRQGPRYTQYF.

The table lists this clonotype with a few counts. V usage is TRBV5-5 and J usage is TRBJ2-1, with 7 positions matching TRBD2. This CDR3 has 16 residues. The germline CDR1 and CDR2 sequences are SGHKS and YYEKEE (reference sequence). J was trimmed by 7 bases and V by 2 bases; bases with no gene match: 12. The CDR3 sequence is CASSFGGGPGVNEQFF. DNA of the CDR3: TGTGCCAGCAGCTTTGGGGGAGGGCCAGGAGTAAATGAGCAGTTCTTC.

The CDR3 sequence: CASSNQGSPLHF. The CDR3 DNA is TGTGCCAGCTCCAACCAAGGTTCACCCCTCCACTTT. This chain links TRBV28 with TRBJ1-6; no definite D call. The CDR3 is made up of 12 amino acids. The germline V gene encodes CDR1 MDHEN and CDR2 SYDVKM. Between the trimmed V and J ends, which lost 8 bases and 9 bases, there was a span of 11 bases.

V gene TRBV19 combines with J gene TRBJ2-2, with D possibly matching TRBD1 (6 bases). V lost 2 bases and J lost 4, with 17 bases in between. The CDR3 consists of 17 residues. Germline-derived CDR1 and CDR2 are LNHDA and SQIVND (reference sequence). The CDR3 sequence: CASSIPMSGTSTGELFF. The CDR3 DNA sequence: TGTGCCAGTAGTATACCCATGTCCGGGACAAGCACCGGGGAGCTGTTTTTT.

This clonotype was observed a few times. The chain carries TRBV7-2 and TRBJ2-3; a possible D gene is TRBD2 (6 bases). V was clipped by 2 bases and J by 3 bases, with 12 bases between them. Germline V gene data show CDR1 as SGHTA and CDR2 as FQGNSA. The CDR3 covers 15 residues. Written as DNA, the CDR3 is TGTGCCAGCAGCTTATCTGAGACTAGAACAGATACGCAGTATTTT. It encodes CASSLSETRTDTQYF.